This entry is about one TCR beta chain. These data are taken from a study of blood T cell repertoires in COVID-19. Looking at the study overall: Sites in the United States, Italy and Spain provided acute and convalescent COVID-19 samples.

Authors' analysis steps: Nucleated cell number was recorded as an estimate derived from reference gene primer amplification. Some clones are missing from TCRdb's copy, which holds only in-frame ones; the method was immunoSEQ multiplex PCR. The DNA was the basis for D and trimming; V, J and clone size are from that table. The table lists approximately 92,000 clones, roughly 75% of them singletons. There are 14 residues in the CDR3. The V end was cut by 3 bases, the J end by 7 bases, with 12 bases between. Germline V gene lookup returns CDR1 KGHSH and CDR2 LQKENI. Sequencing input: peripheral blood. The chain is built from TRBV18 and TRBJ1-4, with a possible D match to TRBD1 (5 bases). This sequence originates from a man aged 45-65 years who had recovered from COVID-19. The CDR3 loop is CASSPVGGREKLFF. CDR3 nucleotides: TGTGCCAGCTCACCTGTCGGGGGACGTGAAAAACTGTTTTTT.